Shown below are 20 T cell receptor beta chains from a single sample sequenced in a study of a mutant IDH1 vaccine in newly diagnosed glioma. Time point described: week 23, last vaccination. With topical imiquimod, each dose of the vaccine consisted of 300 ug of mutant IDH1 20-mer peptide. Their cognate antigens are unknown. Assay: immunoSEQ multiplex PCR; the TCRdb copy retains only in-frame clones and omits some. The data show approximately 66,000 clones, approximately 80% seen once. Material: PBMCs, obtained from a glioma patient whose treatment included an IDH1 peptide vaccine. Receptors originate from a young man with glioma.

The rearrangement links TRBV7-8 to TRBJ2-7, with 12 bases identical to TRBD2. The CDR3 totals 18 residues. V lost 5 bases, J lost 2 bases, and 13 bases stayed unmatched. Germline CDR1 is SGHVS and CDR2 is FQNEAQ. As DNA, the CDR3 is TGTGCCAGCAGCGTGGGACTAGCGGGTTCTAATGGGGCCTACGAGCAGTACTTC. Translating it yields CASSVGLAGSNGAYEQYF. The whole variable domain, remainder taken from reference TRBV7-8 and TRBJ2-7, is GAGVSQSPRYKVAKRGQDVALRCDPISGHVSLFWYQQALGQGPEFLTYFQNEAQLDKSGLPSDRFFAERPEGSVSTLKIQRTQQEDSAVYLCASSVGLAGSNGAYEQYFGPGTRLTVT.

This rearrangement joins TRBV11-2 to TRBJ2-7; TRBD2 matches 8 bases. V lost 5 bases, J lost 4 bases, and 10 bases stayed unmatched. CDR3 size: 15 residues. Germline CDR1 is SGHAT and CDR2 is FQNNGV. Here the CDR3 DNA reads TGTGCCAGCAGCCCCCCCCAGCGGGAGTTGTACGAGCAGTACTTC. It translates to CASSPPQRELYEQYF.

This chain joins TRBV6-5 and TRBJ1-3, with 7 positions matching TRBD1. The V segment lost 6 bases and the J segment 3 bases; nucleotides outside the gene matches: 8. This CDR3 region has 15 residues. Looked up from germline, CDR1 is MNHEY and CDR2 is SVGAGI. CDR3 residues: CASRLDRDFGNTIYF. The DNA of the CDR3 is TGTGCCAGCAGGCTCGACAGGGACTTTGGAAACACCATATATTTT.

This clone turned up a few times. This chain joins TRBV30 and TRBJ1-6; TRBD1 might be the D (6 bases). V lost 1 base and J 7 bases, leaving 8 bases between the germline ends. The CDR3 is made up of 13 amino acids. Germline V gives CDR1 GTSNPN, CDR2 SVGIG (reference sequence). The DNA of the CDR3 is TGTGCCTGGAGTGAGGACAGCAATTCACCCCTCCACTTT. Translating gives CAWSEDSNSPLHF.

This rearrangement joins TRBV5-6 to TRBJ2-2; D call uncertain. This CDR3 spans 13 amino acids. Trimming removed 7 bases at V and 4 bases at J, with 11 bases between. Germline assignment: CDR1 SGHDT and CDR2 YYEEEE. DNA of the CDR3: TGTGCCAGCCTCGCTTGGGGCACCGGGGAGCTGTTTTTT. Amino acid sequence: CASLAWGTGELFF.

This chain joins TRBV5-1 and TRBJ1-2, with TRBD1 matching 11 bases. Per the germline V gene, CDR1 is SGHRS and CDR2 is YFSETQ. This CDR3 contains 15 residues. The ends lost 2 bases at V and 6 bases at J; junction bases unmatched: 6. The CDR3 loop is CASSFGQGARNGYTF. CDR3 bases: TGCGCCAGCAGCTTTGGACAGGGGGCACGAAATGGCTACACCTTC.

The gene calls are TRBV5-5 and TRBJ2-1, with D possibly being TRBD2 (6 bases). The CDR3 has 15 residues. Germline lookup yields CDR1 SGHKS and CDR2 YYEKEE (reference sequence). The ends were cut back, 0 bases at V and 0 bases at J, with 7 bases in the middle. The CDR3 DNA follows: TGTGCCAGCAGCTTGGGGGGAGGCTCCTACAATGAGCAGTTCTTC. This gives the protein CASSLGGGSYNEQFF.

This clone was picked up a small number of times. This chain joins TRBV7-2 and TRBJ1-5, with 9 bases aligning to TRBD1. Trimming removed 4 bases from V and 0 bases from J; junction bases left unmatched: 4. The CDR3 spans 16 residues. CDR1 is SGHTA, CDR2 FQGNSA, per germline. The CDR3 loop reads CASSWDRAYSNQPQHF. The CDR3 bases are TGTGCCAGCAGCTGGGACAGGGCCTATAGCAATCAGCCCCAGCATTTT.

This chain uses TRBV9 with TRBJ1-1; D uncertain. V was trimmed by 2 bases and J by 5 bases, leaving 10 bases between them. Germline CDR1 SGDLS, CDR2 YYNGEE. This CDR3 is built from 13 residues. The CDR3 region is CASSVNLGTEAFF. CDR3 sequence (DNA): TGTGCCAGCAGCGTTAACCTCGGGACTGAAGCTTTCTTT.

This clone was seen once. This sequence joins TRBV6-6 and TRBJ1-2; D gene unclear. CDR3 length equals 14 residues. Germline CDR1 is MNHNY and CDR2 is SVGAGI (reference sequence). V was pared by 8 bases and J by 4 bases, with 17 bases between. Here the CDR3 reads CASLAGNLIYGYTF. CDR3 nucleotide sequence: TGTGCCAGCTTAGCAGGAAACCTTATCTATGGCTACACCTTC.

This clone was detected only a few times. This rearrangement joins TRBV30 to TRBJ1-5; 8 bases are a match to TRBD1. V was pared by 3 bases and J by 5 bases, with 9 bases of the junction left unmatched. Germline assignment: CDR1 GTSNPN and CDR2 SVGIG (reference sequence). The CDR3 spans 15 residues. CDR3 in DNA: TGTGCCTGGAGCTTAGGACAGGGAATCGATCAGCCCCAGCATTTT. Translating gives CAWSLGQGIDQPQHF.

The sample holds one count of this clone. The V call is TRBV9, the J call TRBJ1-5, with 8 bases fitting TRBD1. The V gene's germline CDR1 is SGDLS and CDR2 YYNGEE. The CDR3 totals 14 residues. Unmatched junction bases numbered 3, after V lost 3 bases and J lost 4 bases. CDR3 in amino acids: CASSGTGWNQPQHF. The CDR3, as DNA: TGTGCCAGCAGCGGGACAGGGTGGAATCAGCCCCAGCATTTT.

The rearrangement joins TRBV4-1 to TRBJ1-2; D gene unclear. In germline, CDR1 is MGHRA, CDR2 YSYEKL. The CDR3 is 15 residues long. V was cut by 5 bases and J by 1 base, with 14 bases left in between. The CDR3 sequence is CASSGPSTNNYGYTF. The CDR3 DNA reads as TGCGCCAGCAGCGGTCCATCGACCAATAACTATGGCTACACCTTC.

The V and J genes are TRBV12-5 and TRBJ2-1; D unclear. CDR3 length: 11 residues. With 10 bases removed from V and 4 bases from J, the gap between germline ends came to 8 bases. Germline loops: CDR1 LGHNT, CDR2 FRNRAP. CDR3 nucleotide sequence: TGTGCTACGGGCCAATACAATGAGCAGTTCTTC. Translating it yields CATGQYNEQFF.

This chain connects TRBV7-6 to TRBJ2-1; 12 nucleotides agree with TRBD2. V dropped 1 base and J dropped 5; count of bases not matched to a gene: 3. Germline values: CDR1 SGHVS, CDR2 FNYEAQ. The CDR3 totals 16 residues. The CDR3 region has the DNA TGTGCCAGCAGCTTAGTGCCTAGCGGGGGGGACAATGAGCAGTTCTTC. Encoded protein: CASSLVPSGGDNEQFF.

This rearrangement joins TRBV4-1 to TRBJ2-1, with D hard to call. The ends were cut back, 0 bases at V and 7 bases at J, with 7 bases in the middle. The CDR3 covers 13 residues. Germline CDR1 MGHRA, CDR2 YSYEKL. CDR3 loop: CASSQDGSNEQFF. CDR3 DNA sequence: TGCGCCAGCAGCCAAGACGGTAGTAATGAGCAGTTCTTC.

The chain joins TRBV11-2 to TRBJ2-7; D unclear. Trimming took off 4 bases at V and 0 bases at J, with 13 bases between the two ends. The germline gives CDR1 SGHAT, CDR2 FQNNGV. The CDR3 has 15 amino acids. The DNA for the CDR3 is TGTGCCAGCAGCTCGTACGTGACAAGCTCCTACGAGCAGTACTTC. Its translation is CASSSYVTSSYEQYF.

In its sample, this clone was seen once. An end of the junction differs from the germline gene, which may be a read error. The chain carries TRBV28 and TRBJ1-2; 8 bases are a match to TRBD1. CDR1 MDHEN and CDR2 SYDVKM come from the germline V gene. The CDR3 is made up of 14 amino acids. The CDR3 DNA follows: TGTGCCAGCAGATTATCCAGGGGGCAATCCGGCTACACCTTC. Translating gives CASRLSRGQSGYTF.

The DNA of the CDR3 is TGTGCCAGCAGTGTTTACAGGGGCCTCTCGAACACCGGGGAGCTGTTTTTT. This encodes CASSVYRGLSNTGELFF. The chain joins TRBV25-1 to TRBJ2-2; 7 bases are shared with TRBD1. Germline assignment: CDR1 MGHDK and CDR2 SYGVNS. CDR3 length: 17 residues. V shed 4 bases, J shed 0 bases, and the junction held 8 bases outside the gene matches.

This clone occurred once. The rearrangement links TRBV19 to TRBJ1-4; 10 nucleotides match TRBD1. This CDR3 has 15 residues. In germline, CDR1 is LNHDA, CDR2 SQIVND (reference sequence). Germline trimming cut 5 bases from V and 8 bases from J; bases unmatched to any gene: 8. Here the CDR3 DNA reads TGTGCCAGTAGTGCATGGGACAGGGGAGGCGAAAAACTGTTTTTT. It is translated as CASSAWDRGGEKLFF.